Listed below are T cell receptor beta chains from one sample, sequenced in a study of shared clonotypes between healthy human individuals. Clones were read by immunoSEQ multiplex PCR, and TCRdb kept only the in-frame ones, dropping some. The table has some 2,100,000 clones, about 93% seen once. Sequencing used naive CD8+ T cells from PBMCs. These receptors were taken from a man between 18 and 29 years old in good health. Some clones in this sample may be carry-over from other donors' samples. The CDR3 runs from the conserved cysteine through the conserved F or W. The D gene is left open where the match is weak. Part of the rows lack a size; the others show once, few, many or a class for expanded clones.

j_call	v_call	d_call	clone_size	cdr3_nt	cdr3_aa
TRBJ2-7	TRBV7-9	NA	NA	TGTGCCAGCAGCTTAGACGGCAGCTCCTCTTCCTACGAGCAGTACTTC	CASSLDGSSSSYEQYF
TRBJ1-2	TRBV5-4	NA	NA	TGTGCCAGCAGCTTGCGTAGGGAAGCTAACTATGGCTACACCTTC	CASSLRREANYGYTF
TRBJ2-7	TRBV25-1	NA	NA	TGTGCCAGCAGTGAAATAGGTACAGAGTCCTACGAGCAGTACTTC	CASSEIGTESYEQYF
TRBJ2-1	TRBV5-1	TRBD2	NA	TGCGCCAGCAGCTTGGTGCCAGCGGGAGGGCTCAATGAGCAGTTCTTC	CASSLVPAGGLNEQFF
TRBJ2-7	TRBV27	NA	NA	TGTGCCAGCAGTTTGATTACTAGGTCGGGCTACGAGCAGTACTTC	CASSLITRSGYEQYF
TRBJ1-2	TRBV28	TRBD1	NA	TGTGCCAGCACCTTGGGAGGGGGCGCCTATGGCTACACCTTC	CASTLGGGAYGYTF
TRBJ2-7	TRBV9	NA	NA	TGTGCCAGCAGCCCCGCCGGGACAAGGTTTAGCTACGAGCAGTACTTC	CASSPAGTRFSYEQYF
TRBJ2-7	TRBV11-2	NA	NA	TGTGCCAGCAGCTTATCAGGTTACGAGCAGTACTTC	CASSLSGYEQYF
TRBJ2-7	TRBV6-4	NA	few	TGTGCCAGCATCGACGTAGACAGGAGCTACGAGCAGTACTTC	CASIDVDRSYEQYF
TRBJ2-1	TRBV28	NA	NA	TGTGCCAGCAGTCAGATAAGGGGGAGGGTCGTCGGGCAGTTCTTC	CASSQIRGRVVGQFF
TRBJ1-3	TRBV6-5	NA	NA	TGTGCCAGCAGTTTGCCCCGGGACAACTCTGGAAACACCATATATTTT	CASSLPRDNSGNTIYF
TRBJ2-3	TRBV27	NA	NA	TGTGCCAGCAGTTTATCGATAGCGGAACAGGCAGATACGCAGTATTTT	CASSLSIAEQADTQYF
TRBJ1-1	TRBV27	NA	NA	TGTGCCAGCAGTTTCAGGGGTGAAGCTTTCTTT	CASSFRGEAFF
TRBJ2-7	TRBV14	NA	NA	TGTGCCAGCAGCCCCCTCCCTAGCGCAAACTCCTACGAGCAGTACTTC	CASSPLPSANSYEQYF
TRBJ1-5	TRBV6-6	NA	NA	TGTGCCAGCACTCGATCGAATACCTATAGCAATCAGCCCCAGCATTTT	CASTRSNTYSNQPQHF
TRBJ1-2	TRBV15	TRBD1	few	TGTGCCACCACCGACAGGGGGAATGGCTACACCTTC	CATTDRGNGYTF
TRBJ2-4	TRBV7-5	NA	NA	TGTGCCAGAAGCCTAACCAGGACCTGGTACTTC	CARSLTRTWYF
TRBJ2-1	TRBV27	TRBD2	NA	TGTGCCAGCAGTTCAGGGACTAGCGTCCAGGAGCAGTTCTTC	CASSSGTSVQEQFF
TRBJ1-1	TRBV27	NA	NA	TGTGCCAGCAGTTTATCTCCAGGGGCACTGAACACTGAAGCTTTCTTT	CASSLSPGALNTEAFF
TRBJ1-3	TRBV2	NA	NA	TGTGCCAGCGGTTTCTCTGGAAACACCATATATTTT	CASGFSGNTIYF
TRBJ1-2	TRBV9	NA	NA	TGTGCCAGCAGCCCGCCTCCCCCTGAGAGCTACACCTTC	CASSPPPPESYTF
TRBJ2-7	TRBV27	NA	NA	TGTGCCAGCAGTTTATCTGGGGACTCCTACGAGCAGTACTTC	CASSLSGDSYEQYF
TRBJ2-5	TRBV12-5	NA	NA	TGTGCTAGTGGCCTGACCACAGGGCAAGGAGAGACCCAGTACTTC	CASGLTTGQGETQYF
TRBJ2-3	TRBV11-2	NA	NA	TGTGCCAGCAGCTTAGAAGGACACAAAACAGATACGCAGTATTTT	CASSLEGHKTDTQYF
TRBJ2-1	TRBV5-1	NA	once	TGCGCCAGCAGCTTTGGCGGATTTATAGATGAGCAGTTCTTC	CASSFGGFIDEQFF
TRBJ1-2	TRBV28	TRBD1	NA	TGTGCCAGCAGTTTACCGGGACAGGGCGCTAGCTATGGCTACACCTTC	CASSLPGQGASYGYTF
TRBJ2-4	TRBV28	TRBD2	NA	TGTGCCAGCAGACAAACTAGCGGGGAGTCTAAAAACATTCAGTACTTC	CASRQTSGESKNIQYF
TRBJ2-1	TRBV29-1	TRBD2	NA	TGCAGCGTTGAAGATCTATCCACTAGCGGGAGATGGTCCTACAATGAGCAGTTCTTC	CSVEDLSTSGRWSYNEQFF
TRBJ2-3	TRBV5-6	TRBD2	NA	TGTGCCAGCAGCTTGGGACTAGCGGGAGTGTTCGATACGCAGTATTTT	CASSLGLAGVFDTQYF
TRBJ1-5	TRBV4-1	TRBD1	NA	TGCGCCAGCAGCCAAGGGTGGGACAGTGGTCGTCAGCCCCAGCATTTT	CASSQGWDSGRQPQHF
TRBJ2-7	TRBV29-1	NA	NA	TGCAGCGTATTCGTTGGGGCCGAGCAGTACTTC	CSVFVGAEQYF
TRBJ2-5	TRBV19	NA	NA	TGTGCCAGTAGGGGAGAAAACCAAGAGACCCAGTACTTC	CASRGENQETQYF
TRBJ2-7	TRBV4-2	TRBD2	NA	TGTGCCAGCAGCCAAGAATTCCTAGCGGGAGCCTACGAGCAGTACTTC	CASSQEFLAGAYEQYF
TRBJ1-2	TRBV14	NA	once	TGTGCCAGCAGCCAATTTCAACCAGGGGTATCGGGCTATGGCTACACCTTC	CASSQFQPGVSGYGYTF
TRBJ1-1	TRBV9	NA	NA	TGTGCCAGCAGCGGGCCGAGGACCCCGGGCACTGAAGCTTTCTTT	CASSGPRTPGTEAFF
TRBJ2-5	TRBV19	TRBD1	NA	TGTGCCAGTAGTATGGGGACAGGGAGTGTCCAGTACTTC	CASSMGTGSVQYF
TRBJ1-1	TRBV7-6	NA	NA	TGTGCCAGCAGCCCCCGATCCGAGGGGCAAGCTTTCTTT	CASSPRSEGQAFF
TRBJ1-3	TRBV28	NA	once	TGTGCCAGCAGTTGGACAACCTCCTCTGGAAACACCATATATTTT	CASSWTTSSGNTIYF
TRBJ1-1	TRBV28	TRBD1	once	TGTGCCAGCAGTTTAGACCGGGACAGGAACACTGAAGCTTTCTTT	CASSLDRDRNTEAFF
TRBJ2-3	TRBV7-2	TRBD2	NA	TGTGCCAGCAGCTCCCGACTAGCGGGAGGGCTGCCAGATACGCAGTATTTT	CASSSRLAGGLPDTQYF
TRBJ2-5	TRBV7-8	NA	NA	TGTGCCAGCAGCTCCTGGGCCCGGGGTGGAGGGCAAGAGACCCAGTACTTC	CASSSWARGGGQETQYF
TRBJ1-1	TRBV28	NA	NA	TGTGCCAGCACATCCGTTGGACAGTTGAACACTGAAGCTTTCTTT	CASTSVGQLNTEAFF
TRBJ1-5	TRBV7-9	TRBD1	NA	TGTGCCAGCAGTCGACAGGGTCAGCCCCAGCATTTT	CASSRQGQPQHF
TRBJ1-2	TRBV28	TRBD1	NA	TGTGCCAGCAGTAGCCGGACAGGGGTTTTCTATGGCTACACCTTC	CASSSRTGVFYGYTF
TRBJ2-5	TRBV18	NA	NA	TGTGCCAGCTCACCACCGACGTTGGGGGGCGTAGAAGAGACCCAGTACTTC	CASSPPTLGGVEETQYF
TRBJ2-1	TRBV12-5	NA	once	TGTGCTAGTGGTTTGGAAGGGGGTGAGCAGTTCTTC	CASGLEGGEQFF
TRBJ2-2	TRBV29-1	NA	NA	TGCAGCGTTGAATCGCTTACGAACACCGGGGAGCTGTTTTTT	CSVESLTNTGELFF
TRBJ2-7	TRBV15	NA	NA	TGTGCCACCAGCAGAGATGAAACAGACCTGTACTTC	CATSRDETDLYF
TRBJ2-2	TRBV7-9	NA	NA	TGTGCCAGCAGCTTAGGTCTCGGGGAGCTGTTTTTT	CASSLGLGELFF
TRBJ2-2	TRBV11-2	NA	NA	TGTGCCAGCAGCCCACTCCCCAAAGGGTCCGTCGGGGAGCTGTTTTTT	CASSPLPKGSVGELFF
TRBJ2-1	TRBV5-1	NA	NA	TGCGCCAGCAGCCCGAGCGGCGCCACCTACAATGAGCAGTTCTTC	CASSPSGATYNEQFF
TRBJ2-1	TRBV29-1	NA	NA	TGCAGCGTTGTGAGAGCCCTCTCCTACAATGAGCAGTTCTTC	CSVVRALSYNEQFF